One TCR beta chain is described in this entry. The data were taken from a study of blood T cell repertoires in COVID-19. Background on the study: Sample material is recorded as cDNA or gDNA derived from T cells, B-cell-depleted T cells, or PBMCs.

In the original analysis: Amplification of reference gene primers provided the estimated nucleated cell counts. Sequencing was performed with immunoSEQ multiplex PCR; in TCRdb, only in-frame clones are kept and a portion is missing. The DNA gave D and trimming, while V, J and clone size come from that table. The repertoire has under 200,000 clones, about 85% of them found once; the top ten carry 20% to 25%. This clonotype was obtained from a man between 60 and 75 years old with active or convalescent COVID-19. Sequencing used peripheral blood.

The CDR3 spells CASSGFGQAKETQYF. CDR3 coding DNA: TGTGCCAGCAGTGGGTTTGGGCAGGCCAAAGAGACCCAGTACTTC. This sequence joins TRBV2 and TRBJ2-5; D is unclear. The CDR3 spans 15 residues. Germline CDR1 and CDR2: SNHLY and FYNNEI. V was shortened by 4 bases and J by 3 bases, with 15 bases between the two germline ends.